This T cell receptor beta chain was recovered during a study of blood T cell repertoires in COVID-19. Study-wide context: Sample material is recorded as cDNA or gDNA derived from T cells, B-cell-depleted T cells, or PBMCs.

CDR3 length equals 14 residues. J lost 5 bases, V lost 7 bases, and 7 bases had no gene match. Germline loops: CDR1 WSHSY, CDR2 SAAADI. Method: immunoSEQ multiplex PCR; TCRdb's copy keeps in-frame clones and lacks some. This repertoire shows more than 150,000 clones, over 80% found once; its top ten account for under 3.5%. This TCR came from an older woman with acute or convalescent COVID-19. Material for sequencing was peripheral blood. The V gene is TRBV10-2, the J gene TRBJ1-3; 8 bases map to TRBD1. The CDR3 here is CASISDRDRNTIYF. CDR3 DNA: TGCGCCAGCATTTCGGACAGGGACCGAAACACCATATATTTT.